A single sample gave rise to the 4 T cell receptor beta chains below, sequenced in a study of cytomegalovirus exposure and HLA in healthy donors. Sequencing used immunoSEQ multiplex PCR; TCRdb keeps in-frame clones, though not all of them. This sample yields under 150,000 clones, of which around 87% are seen a single time; just under 9% belongs to the top ten. The sequencing input was PBMCs. The receptors derive from a young man in good health and CMV-seropositive.

V gene TRBV5-1 combines with J gene TRBJ2-3; 9 nucleotides line up with TRBD2. The CDR3 covers 14 residues. CDR1 SGHRS and CDR2 YFSETQ come from the germline V gene. J gave up 6 bases and V 0 bases, and 2 bases lay outside the gene matches. In DNA form, the CDR3 reads TGCGCCAGCAGCTTGGGACTAGCGGTGGATACGCAGTATTTT. Encoded protein: CASSLGLAVDTQYF.

This chain joins TRBV5-4 and TRBJ1-6; D may be TRBD1 (6 bases). The V gene lost 3 bases and the J gene lost 6 bases, with 10 bases spanning the gap. Germline CDR1 SGHNT, CDR2 YYREEE (reference sequence). The CDR3 consists of 14 residues. The CDR3 sequence is CASSSADSNSPLHF. CDR3 nucleotide sequence: TGTGCCAGCAGCTCCGCGGACAGTAATTCACCCCTCCACTTT.

The chain links TRBV5-1 to TRBJ2-5, with 12 bases matching TRBD1. The V gene's germline CDR1 is SGHRS and CDR2 YFSETQ. Trimming took 2 bases from V and 4 from J; bases not matched to a gene: 3. CDR3 length equals 15 residues. DNA for the CDR3: TGCGCCAGCAGCTTAGGGGACAGGGGGCTAGAGACCCAGTACTTC. The encoded protein is CASSLGDRGLETQYF.

The genes are TRBV7-9 and TRBJ2-2; possibly TRBD2 for D (6 bases). V was clipped by 1 base and J by 4 bases, with 10 bases between them. Germline loops: CDR1 SEHNR, CDR2 FQNEAQ (reference sequence). The CDR3 is 15 residues long. CDR3 in amino acids: CASSLGARGTGELFF. DNA of the CDR3: TGTGCCAGCAGCTTAGGGGCGCGGGGCACCGGGGAGCTGTTTTTT.